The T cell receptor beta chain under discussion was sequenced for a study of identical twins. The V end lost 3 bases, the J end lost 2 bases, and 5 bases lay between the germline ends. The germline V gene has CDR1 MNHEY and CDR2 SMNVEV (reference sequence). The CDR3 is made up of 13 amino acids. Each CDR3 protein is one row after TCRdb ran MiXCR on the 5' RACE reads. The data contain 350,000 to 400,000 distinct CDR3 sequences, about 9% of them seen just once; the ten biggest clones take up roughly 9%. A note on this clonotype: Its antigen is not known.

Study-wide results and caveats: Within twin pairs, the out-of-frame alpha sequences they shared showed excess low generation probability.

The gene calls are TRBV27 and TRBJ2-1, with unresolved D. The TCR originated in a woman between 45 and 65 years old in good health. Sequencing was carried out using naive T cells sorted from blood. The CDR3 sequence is CASSFSPYNEQFF. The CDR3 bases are TGTGCCAGCAGTTTTTCTCCCTACAATGAGCAGTTCTTC.